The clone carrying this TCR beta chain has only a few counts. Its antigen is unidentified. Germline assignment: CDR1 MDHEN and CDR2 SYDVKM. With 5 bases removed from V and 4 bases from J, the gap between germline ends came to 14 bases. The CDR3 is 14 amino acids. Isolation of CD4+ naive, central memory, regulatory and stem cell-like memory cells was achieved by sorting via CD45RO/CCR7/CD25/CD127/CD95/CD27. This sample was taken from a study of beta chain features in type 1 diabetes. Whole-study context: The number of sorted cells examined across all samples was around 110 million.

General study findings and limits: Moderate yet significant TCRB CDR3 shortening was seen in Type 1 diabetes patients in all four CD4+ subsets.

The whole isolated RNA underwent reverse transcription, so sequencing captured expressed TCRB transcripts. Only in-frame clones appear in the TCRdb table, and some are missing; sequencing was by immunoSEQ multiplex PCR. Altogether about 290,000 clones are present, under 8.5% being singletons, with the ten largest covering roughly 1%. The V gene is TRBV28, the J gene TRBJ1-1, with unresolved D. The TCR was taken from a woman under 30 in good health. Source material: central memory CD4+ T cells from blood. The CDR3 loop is CASSLQVAATEAFF. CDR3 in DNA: TGTGCCAGCAGTCTCCAGGTCGCCGCCACTGAAGCTTTCTTT.